This TCR beta chain was sequenced during a study of T cells in localized non-small cell lung cancer. Study conclusions and caveats: Researchers found a median approximately 60 of the top 100 tumor clones in adjacent lung.

CDR3 length equals 13 residues. Worth noting for this clone: The antigen is not known.

Sequencing used immunoSEQ multiplex PCR; TCRdb keeps in-frame clones, though not all of them. The sample gives about 70,000 clones, approximately 87% of which show up once; 21% is in the top ten. The receptor's source is a male donor aged 60 or older with stage III squamous cell lung carcinoma. The chain combines TRBV21-1 with TRBJ1-2; the table's D call TRBD1 went unverified against the DNA. TRBV21-1 is an annotated pseudogene. The sequencing here drew on peripheral blood, taken before any cancer treatment. In nucleotides, the CDR3 is TGTGCCAGCAGCAACCGGACAGGAGGCGGCTACACCTTC. Its protein product is CASSNRTGGGYTF.